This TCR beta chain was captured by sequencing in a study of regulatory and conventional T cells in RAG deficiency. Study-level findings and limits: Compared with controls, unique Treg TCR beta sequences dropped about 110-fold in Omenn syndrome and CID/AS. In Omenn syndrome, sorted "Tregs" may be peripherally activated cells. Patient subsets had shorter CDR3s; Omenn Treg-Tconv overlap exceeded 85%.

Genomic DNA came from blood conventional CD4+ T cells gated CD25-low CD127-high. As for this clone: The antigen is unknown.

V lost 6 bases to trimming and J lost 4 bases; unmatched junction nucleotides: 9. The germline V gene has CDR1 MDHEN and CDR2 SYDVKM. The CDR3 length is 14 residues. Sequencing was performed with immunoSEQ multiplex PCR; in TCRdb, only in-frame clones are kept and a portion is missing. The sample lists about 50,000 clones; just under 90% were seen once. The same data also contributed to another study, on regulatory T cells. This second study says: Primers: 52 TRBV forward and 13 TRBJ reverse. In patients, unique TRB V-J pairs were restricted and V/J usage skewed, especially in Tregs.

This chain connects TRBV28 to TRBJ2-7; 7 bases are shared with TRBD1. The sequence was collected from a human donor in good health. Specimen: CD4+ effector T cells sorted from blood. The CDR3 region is CASRPQGMVYEQYF. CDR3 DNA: TGTGCCAGCAGACCACAGGGGATGGTATACGAGCAGTACTTC.